This TCR beta chain was captured in a study of OX40 agonist ivuxolimab in advanced cancers. About the investigation overall: The costimulatory receptor OX40 (CD134) was targeted by ivuxolimab, a fully human IgG2 agonistic monoclonal antibody. Among the roughly 52 dose-escalation patients, some 20 had hepatocellular carcinoma, 15 or so melanoma, 9 renal cell carcinoma and 9 head and neck cancer. Peripheral TCRbeta sequencing was intended to test whether TCR sequence diversity was altered and clonal T-cell expansion was caused by ivuxolimab. The paper reports the monotherapy dose-escalation portion (N ≈ 52 patients) of the phase I ivuxolimab trial. Intravenous ivuxolimab was administered to patients every 2 weeks at six dose levels: 0.01, 0.1, 0.3, 1.5, 3 and 10 mg/kg. Partial responses occurred in three dose-escalation patients: two with cutaneous melanoma and one with hepatocellular carcinoma. In the dose-escalation cohort, 82.7% of patients were male, and the mean age was approximately 60 years, with a range of roughly 20 to 80. Patients were allowed to have had prior anti-PD-1, anti-PD-L1 or anti-CTLA-4 therapy, and 30% to 40% of the dose-escalation patients had been treated with checkpoint inhibitors. Beyond this particular receptor, the publication reports: On average, CD8+ T cells showed more expanded clones than CD4+ T cells after ivuxolimab. At doses of 0.1 to 3.0 mg/kg, clonal expansion of both CD4+ and CD8+ blood T cells was observed from baseline to week 6. The antigen specificity of the peripheral T cells that underwent clonal expansion was not determined. In the 0.1-3.0 mg/kg groups, partial responders were among the patients with the lowest normalized peripheral clonal expansion, particularly in CD8+ T cells. Low levels of normalized T-cell clonal expansion were also seen in some patients who did not respond.

A remark on this clone: The specificity of this receptor is unknown. Base quality data are lacking; no much larger clone is found one base away.

The CDR3 numbers 13 residues from cysteine through phenylalanine. Only CDR3 DNA remains: 39 bases, in frame from the first base. Per the germline V gene (reference sequence), MNHNY is the CDR1 and SVGAGI is the CDR2. Between the V and J ends, shortened by 6 bases and 4 bases respectively, the junction contains 12 bases. To sequence the TCRbeta CDR3 region, genomic DNA was isolated from the sorted cells. The immunoSEQ Assay was used for sequencing of TCRbeta CDR3 regions. TCRdb re-hosts the immuneACCESS table, in-frame sequences only. Its copies lack some clones; in the studies checked, an unresolved V gene accounts for under half of them, and the cause for the rest is not known. For this sample there are about 84,000 clones; approximately 84% appear just once. The leading ten clones occupy under 3.5% of the sample. The trial excluded patients who had a history of autoimmune disease or who were on systemic immunosuppression. In every dose cohort, peripheral blood was drawn for TCR sequencing at baseline, cycle 4 day 1, and cycle 7 day 1. The samples were drawn from a first-in-human, open-label, multicenter phase I dose-escalation trial of ivuxolimab. The trial enrolled adults with locally advanced or metastatic head and neck squamous cell, hepatocellular, melanoma or renal cell carcinoma. CD4+ and CD8+ T cells were sorted separately from peripheral blood before TCR sequencing.

The sample was CD4+ or CD8+ T cells sorted from blood, taken in a trial of the OX40 agonist ivuxolimab. The clonotype originates from an adult with an advanced solid tumor such as melanoma, head and neck, liver or kidney cancer. The V gene is TRBV6-6 and the J gene is TRBJ1-2; the best D guess is TRBD1, with 6 bases matching. DNA sequence: TGTGCCAGCAGCCCAGGGGTGGCCTATGGCTACACCTTC. This is translated as CASSPGVAYGYTF.